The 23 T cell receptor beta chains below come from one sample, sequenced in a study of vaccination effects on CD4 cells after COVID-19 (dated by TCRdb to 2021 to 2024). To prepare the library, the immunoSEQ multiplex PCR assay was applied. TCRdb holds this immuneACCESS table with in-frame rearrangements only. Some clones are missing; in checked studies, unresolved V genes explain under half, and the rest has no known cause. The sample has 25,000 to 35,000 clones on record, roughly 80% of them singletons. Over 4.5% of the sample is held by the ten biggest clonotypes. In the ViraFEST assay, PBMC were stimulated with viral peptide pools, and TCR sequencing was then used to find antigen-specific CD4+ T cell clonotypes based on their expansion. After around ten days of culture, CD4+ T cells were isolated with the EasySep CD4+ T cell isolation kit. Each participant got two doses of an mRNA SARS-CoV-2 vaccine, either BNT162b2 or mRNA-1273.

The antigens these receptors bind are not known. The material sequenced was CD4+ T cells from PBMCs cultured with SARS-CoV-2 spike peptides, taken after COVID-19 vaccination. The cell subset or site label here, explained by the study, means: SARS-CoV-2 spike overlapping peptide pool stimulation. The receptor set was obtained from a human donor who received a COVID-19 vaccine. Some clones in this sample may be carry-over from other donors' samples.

CDR3 bases: TGTGCCAGCAGCGTCGGCGTTTCGGCGGGGGTGCAAGAGACCCAGTACTTC. Its translation is CASSVGVSAGVQETQYF. This chain joins TRBV9 and TRBJ2-5; 7 bases are shared with TRBD2. Germline CDR1 is SGDLS and CDR2 is YYNGEE. V lost 2 bases, J lost 2 bases, and 12 bases stayed unmatched. The CDR3 loop spans 17 amino acids.

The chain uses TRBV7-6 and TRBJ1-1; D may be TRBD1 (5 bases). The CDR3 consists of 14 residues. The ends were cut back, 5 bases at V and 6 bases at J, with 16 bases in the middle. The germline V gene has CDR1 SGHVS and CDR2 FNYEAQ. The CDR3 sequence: CASSAYSGAPEAFF. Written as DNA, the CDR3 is TGTGCCAGCAGCGCCTACTCTGGGGCGCCTGAAGCTTTCTTT.

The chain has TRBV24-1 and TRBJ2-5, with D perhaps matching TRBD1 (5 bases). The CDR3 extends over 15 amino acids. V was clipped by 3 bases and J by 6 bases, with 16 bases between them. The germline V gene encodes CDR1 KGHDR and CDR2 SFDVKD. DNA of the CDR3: TGTGCCACCAGTGATCAGGGTGAGAAAGGGAAGACCCAGTACTTC. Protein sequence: CATSDQGEKGKTQYF.

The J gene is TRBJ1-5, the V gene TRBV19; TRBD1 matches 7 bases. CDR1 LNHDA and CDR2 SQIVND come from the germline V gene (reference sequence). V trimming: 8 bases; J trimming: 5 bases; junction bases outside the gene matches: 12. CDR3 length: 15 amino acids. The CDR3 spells CASSEDRVMDQPQHF. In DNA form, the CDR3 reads TGTGCCAGTTCCGAAGACAGGGTAATGGATCAGCCCCAGCATTTT.

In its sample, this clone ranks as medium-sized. CDR3 bases: TGTGCCAGCAGCCGCGACAGACTCAACACCGGGGAGCTGTTTTTT. The encoded protein is CASSRDRLNTGELFF. The chain combines TRBV3-1 (or the pseudogene TRBV3-2) with TRBJ2-2; a weak D match, TRBD1 (5 bases). The germline gives CDR1 LGHDT, CDR2 YNNKEL (reference sequence). V lost 4 bases and J lost 2, with 11 bases in between. CDR3 length: 15 amino acids.

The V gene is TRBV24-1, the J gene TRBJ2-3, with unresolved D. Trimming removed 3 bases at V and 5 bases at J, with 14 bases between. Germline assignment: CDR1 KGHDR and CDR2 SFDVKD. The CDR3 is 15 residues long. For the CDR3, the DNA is TGTGCCACCAGTGATCCGAACTCAGGAATAGATACGCAGTATTTT. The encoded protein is CATSDPNSGIDTQYF.

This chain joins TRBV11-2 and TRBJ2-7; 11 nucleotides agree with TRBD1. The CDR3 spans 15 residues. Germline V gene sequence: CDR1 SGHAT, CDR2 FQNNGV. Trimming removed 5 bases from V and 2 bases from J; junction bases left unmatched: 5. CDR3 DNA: TGTGCCAGCAGCAAGACGGGACAGGGGGCCTACGAGCAGTACGTC. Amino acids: CASSKTGQGAYEQYV.

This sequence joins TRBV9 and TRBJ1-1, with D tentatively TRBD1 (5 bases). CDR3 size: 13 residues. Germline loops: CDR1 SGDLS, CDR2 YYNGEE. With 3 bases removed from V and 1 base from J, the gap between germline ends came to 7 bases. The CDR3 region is CASSADRNTEAFF. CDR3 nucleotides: TGTGCCAGCAGCGCTGACAGGAACACTGAAGCTTTCTTT.

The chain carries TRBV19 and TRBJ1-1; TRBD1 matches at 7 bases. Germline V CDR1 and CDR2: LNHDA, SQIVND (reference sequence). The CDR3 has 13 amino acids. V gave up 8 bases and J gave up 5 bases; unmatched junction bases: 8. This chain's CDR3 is CASSGTVGTEAFF. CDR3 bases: TGTGCCAGTTCCGGGACAGTCGGTACTGAAGCTTTCTTT.

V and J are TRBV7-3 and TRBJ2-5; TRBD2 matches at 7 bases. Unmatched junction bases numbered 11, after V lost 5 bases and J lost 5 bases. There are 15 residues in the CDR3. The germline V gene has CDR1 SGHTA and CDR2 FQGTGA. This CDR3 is CASSPRASGSETQYF. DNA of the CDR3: TGTGCCAGCAGCCCCCGGGCTAGCGGTAGCGAGACCCAGTACTTC.

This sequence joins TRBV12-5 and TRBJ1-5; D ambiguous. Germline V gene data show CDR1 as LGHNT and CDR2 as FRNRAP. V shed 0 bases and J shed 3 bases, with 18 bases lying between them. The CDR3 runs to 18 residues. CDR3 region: CASGLVDDGRPANQPQHF. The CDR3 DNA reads TGTGCTAGTGGTTTGGTAGACGACGGACGACCAGCCAATCAGCCCCAGCATTTT. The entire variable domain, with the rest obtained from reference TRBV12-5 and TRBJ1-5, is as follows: DARVTQTPRHKVTEMGQEVTMRCQPILGHNTVFWYRQTMMQGLELLAYFRNRAPLDDSGMPKDRFSAEMPDATLATLKIQPSEPRDSAVYFCASGLVDDGRPANQPQHFGDGTRLSIL.

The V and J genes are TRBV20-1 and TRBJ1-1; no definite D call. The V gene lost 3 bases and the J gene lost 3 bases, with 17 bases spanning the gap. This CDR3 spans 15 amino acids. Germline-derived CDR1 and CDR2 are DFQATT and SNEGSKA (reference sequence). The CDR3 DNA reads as TGCAGTGCTAGTCTGTCAACAAAAAGTGACACTGAAGCTTTCTTT. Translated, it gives CSASLSTKSDTEAFF.

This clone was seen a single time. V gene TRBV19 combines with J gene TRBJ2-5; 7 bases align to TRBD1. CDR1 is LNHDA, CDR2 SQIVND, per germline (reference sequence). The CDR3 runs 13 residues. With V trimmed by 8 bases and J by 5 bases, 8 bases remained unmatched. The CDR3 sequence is CASGGQASETQYF. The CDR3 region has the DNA TGTGCCAGTGGAGGACAGGCGTCCGAGACCCAGTACTTC.

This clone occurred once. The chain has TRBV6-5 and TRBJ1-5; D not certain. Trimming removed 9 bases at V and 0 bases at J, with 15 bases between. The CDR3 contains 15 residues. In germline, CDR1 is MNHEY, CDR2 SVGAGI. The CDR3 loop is CASIYGVGSNQPQHF. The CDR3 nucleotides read TGTGCCAGTATATATGGGGTGGGTAGCAATCAGCCCCAGCATTTT.

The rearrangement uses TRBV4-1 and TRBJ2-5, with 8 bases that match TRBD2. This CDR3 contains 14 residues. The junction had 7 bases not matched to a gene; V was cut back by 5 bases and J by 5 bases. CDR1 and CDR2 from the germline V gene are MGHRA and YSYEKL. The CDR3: CASSDRGGSETQYF. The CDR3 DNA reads TGCGCCAGCAGCGACCGGGGGGGTAGTGAGACCCAGTACTTC.

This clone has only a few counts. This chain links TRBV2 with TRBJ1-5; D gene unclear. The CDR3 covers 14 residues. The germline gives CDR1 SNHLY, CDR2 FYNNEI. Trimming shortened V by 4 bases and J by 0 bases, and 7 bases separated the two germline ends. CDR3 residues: CASSGRYSNQPQHF. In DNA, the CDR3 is TGTGCCAGCAGTGGGAGGTATAGCAATCAGCCCCAGCATTTT.

The DNA of the CDR3 is TGTGCCAGCAGTTGGACAGGGAACTATGGCTACACCTTC. Its protein is CASSWTGNYGYTF. The V call is TRBV28, the J call TRBJ1-2; TRBD1 matches at 8 bases. The length of the CDR3 is 13 residues. Trimming removed 4 bases from V and 2 bases from J; junction bases left unmatched: 0. The V gene's germline CDR1 is MDHEN and CDR2 SYDVKM.

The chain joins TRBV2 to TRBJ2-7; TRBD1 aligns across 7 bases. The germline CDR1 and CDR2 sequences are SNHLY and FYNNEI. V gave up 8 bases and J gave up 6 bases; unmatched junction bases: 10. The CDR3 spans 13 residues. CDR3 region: CASLRQGIGEQYV. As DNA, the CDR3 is TGTGCCAGCCTGAGACAGGGCATAGGCGAGCAGTACGTC.

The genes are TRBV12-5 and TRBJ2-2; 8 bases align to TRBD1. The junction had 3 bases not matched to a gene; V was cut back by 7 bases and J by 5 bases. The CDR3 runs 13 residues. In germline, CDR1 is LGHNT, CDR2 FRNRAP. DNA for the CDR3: TGTGCTAGTGTCCGACAGGGGACCGGGGAGCTGTTTTTT. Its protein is CASVRQGTGELFF.

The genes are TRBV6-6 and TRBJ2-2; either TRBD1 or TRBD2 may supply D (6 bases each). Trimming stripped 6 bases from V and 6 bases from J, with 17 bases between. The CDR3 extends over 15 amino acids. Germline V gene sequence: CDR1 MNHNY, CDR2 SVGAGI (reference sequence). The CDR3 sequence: CASRQGGRVPGELFF. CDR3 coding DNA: TGTGCCAGCAGACAAGGGGGGCGAGTTCCCGGGGAGCTGTTTTTT.

The CDR3 DNA sequence: TGTGCCAGCAGTCCCCAGGGTCAGCCCCAGCATTTT. Its protein product is CASSPQGQPQHF. V usage is TRBV7-8 and J usage is TRBJ1-5; D may be TRBD1 (5 bases). V was shortened by 6 bases and J by 6 bases, with 9 bases between the two germline ends. Germline lookup yields CDR1 SGHVS and CDR2 FQNEAQ. The CDR3 contains 12 residues.

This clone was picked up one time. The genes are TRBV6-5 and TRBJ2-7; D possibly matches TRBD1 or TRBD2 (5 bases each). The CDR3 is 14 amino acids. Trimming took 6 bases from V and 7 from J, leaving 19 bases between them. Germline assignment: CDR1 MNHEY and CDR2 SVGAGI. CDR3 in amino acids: CASSAMRGLHEQYV. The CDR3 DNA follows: TGTGCCAGCAGCGCGATGAGGGGTCTTCATGAGCAGTACGTC.

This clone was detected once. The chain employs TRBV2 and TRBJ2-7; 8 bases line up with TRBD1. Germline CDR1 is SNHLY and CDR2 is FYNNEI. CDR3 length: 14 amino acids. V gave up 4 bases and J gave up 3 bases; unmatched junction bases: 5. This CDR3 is CASSGQGFVYEQYF. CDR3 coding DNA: TGTGCCAGCAGTGGACAGGGGTTTGTCTACGAGCAGTACTTC.